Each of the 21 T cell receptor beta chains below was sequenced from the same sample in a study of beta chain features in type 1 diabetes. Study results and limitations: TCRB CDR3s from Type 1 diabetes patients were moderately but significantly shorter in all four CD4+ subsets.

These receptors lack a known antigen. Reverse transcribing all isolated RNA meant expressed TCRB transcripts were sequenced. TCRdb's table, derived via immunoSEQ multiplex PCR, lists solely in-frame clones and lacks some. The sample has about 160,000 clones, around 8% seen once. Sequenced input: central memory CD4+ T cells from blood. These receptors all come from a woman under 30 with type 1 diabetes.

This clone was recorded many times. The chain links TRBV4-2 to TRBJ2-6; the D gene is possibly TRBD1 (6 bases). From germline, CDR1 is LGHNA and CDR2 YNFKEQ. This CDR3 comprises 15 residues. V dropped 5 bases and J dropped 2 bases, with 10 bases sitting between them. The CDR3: CASSITGTGANVLTF. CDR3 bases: TGTGCCAGCAGCATAACAGGGACTGGGGCCAACGTCCTGACTTTC.

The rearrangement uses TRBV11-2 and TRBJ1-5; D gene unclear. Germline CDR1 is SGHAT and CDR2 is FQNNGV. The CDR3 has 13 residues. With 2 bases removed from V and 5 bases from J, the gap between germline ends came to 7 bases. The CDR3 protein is CASSLRLDQPQHF. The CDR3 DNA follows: TGTGCCAGCAGCTTACGACTGGATCAGCCCCAGCATTTT.

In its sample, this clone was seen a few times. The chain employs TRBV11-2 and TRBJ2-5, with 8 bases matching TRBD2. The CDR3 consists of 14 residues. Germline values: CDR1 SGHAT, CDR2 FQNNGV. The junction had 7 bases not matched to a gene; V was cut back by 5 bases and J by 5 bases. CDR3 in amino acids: CASSTLGGGETQYF. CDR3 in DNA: TGTGCCAGCAGCACCCTGGGCGGGGGGGAGACCCAGTACTTC.

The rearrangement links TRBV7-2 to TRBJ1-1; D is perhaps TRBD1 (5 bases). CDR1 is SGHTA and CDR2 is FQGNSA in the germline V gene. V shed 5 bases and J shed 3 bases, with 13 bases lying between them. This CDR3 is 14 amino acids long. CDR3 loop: CASSPIGGDTEAFF. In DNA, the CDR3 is TGTGCCAGCAGCCCGATCGGGGGGGACACTGAAGCTTTCTTT.

This CDR3 reads CASRSIQGRGPEAFF. The DNA for the CDR3 is TGTGCCAGCAGGAGTATACAGGGCCGTGGGCCTGAAGCTTTCTTT. This chain links TRBV6-5 with TRBJ1-1, with TRBD1 as a possible D gene (6 bases). The CDR3 is 15 amino acids. Per the germline V gene, CDR1 is MNHEY and CDR2 is SVGAGI. V was cut by 6 bases and J by 6 bases, with 20 bases left in between.

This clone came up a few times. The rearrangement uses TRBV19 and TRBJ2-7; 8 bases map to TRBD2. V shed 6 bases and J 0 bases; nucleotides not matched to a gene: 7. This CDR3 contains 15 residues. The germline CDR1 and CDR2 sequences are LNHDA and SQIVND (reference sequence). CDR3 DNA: TGTGCCAGTAGCTTGAAGCGGGAGTTCTCCTACGAGCAGTACTTC. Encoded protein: CASSLKREFSYEQYF.

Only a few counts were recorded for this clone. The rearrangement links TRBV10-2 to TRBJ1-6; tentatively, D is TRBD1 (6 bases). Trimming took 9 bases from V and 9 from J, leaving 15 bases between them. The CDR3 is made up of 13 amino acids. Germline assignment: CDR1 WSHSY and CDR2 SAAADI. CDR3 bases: TGCGCCAGTAGAATGGACAGTATTTCACCCCTCCACTTT. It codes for CASRMDSISPLHF.

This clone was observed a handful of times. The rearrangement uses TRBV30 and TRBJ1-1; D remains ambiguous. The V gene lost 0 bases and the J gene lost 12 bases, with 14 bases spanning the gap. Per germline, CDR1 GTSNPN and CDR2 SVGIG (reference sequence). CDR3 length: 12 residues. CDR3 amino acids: CAWSVSHRPSFF. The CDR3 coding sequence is TGTGCCTGGAGTGTTTCCCACAGACCGTCTTTCTTT.

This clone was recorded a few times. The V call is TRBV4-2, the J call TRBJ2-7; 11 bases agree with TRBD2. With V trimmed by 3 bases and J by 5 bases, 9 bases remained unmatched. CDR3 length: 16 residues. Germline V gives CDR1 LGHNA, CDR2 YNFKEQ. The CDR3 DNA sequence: TGTGCCAGCAGCCATCGTAGCGGGAGGGCCGTCAACGAGCAGTACTTC. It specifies CASSHRSGRAVNEQYF.

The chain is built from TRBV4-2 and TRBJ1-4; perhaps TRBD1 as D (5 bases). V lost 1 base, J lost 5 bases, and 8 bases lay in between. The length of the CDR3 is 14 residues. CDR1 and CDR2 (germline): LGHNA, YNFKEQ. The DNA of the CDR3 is TGTGCCAGCAGCCAAGCGTCAGGGAATGAAAAACTGTTTTTT. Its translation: CASSQASGNEKLFF.

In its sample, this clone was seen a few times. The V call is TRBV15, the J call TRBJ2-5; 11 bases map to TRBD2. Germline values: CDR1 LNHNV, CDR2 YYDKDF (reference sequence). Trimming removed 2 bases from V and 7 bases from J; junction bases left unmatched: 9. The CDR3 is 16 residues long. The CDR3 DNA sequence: TGTGCCACCAGCAGACAGGGGGATACTAGCGGGAGGACCCAGTACTTC. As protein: CATSRQGDTSGRTQYF.

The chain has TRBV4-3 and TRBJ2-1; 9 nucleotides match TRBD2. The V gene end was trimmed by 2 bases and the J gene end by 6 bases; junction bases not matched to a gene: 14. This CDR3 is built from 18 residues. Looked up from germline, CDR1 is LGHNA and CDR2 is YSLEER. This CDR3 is CASSQMAPRVAGANEQFF. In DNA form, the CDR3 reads TGCGCCAGCAGCCAAATGGCCCCTAGGGTAGCGGGAGCCAATGAGCAGTTCTTC.

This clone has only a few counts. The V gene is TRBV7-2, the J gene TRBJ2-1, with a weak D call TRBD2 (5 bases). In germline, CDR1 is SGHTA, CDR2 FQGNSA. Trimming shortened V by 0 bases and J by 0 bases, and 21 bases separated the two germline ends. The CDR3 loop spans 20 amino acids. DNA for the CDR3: TGTGCCAGCAGCTTAGCTGGGAGCGTGGTCCCACGGAGCTCCTACAATGAGCAGTTCTTC. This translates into CASSLAGSVVPRSSYNEQFF.

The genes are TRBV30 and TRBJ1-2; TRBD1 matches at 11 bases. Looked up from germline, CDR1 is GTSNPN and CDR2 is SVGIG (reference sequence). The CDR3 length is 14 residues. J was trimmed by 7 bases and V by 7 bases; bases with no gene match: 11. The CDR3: CASTMGQGGIGYTF. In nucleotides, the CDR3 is TGTGCCTCGACTATGGGACAGGGGGGGATTGGCTACACCTTC. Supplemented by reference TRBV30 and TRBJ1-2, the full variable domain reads SQTIHQWPATLVQPVGSPLSLECTVEGTSNPNLYWYRQAAGRGLQLLFYSVGIGQISSEVPQNLSASRPQDRQFILSSKKLLLSDSGFYLCASTMGQGGIGYTFGSGTRLTVV.

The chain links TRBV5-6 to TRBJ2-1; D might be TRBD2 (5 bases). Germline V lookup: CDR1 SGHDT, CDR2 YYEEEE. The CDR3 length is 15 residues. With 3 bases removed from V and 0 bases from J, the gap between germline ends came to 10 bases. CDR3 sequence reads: CASSSSYFSYNEQFF. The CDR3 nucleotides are TGTGCCAGCAGCTCTAGCTATTTCTCCTACAATGAGCAGTTCTTC. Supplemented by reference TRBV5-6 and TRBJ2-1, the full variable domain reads DAGVTQSPTHLIKTRGQQVTLRCSPKSGHDTVSWYQQALGQGPQFIFQYYEEEERQRGNFPDRFSGHQFPNYSSELNVNALLLGDSALYLCASSSSYFSYNEQFFGPGTRLTVL.

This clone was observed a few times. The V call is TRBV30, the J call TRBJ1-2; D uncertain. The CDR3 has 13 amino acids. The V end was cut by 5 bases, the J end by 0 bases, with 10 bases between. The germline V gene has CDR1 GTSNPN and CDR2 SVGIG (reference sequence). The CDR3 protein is CAWEVRTNYGYTF. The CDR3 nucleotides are TGTGCCTGGGAAGTCAGAACTAACTATGGCTACACCTTC.

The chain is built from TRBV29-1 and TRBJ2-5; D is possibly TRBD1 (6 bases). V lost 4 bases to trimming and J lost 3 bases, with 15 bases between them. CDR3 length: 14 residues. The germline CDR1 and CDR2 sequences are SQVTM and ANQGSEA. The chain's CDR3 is CSVVTGITKETQYF. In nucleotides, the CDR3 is TGCAGCGTTGTGACAGGTATCACGAAAGAGACCCAGTACTTC. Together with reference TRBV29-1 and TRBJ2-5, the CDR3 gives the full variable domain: SAVISQKPSRDICQRGTSLTIQCQVDSQVTMMFWYRQQPGQSLTLIATANQGSEATYESGFVIDKFPISRPNLTFSTLTVSNMSPEDSSIYLCSVVTGITKETQYFGPGTRLLVL.

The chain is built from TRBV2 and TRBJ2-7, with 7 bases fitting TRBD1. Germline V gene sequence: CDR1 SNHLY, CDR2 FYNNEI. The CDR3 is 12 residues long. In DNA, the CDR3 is TGTGCTACCGACAGGGCAACCTACGAGCAGTACTTC. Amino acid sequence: CATDRATYEQYF.

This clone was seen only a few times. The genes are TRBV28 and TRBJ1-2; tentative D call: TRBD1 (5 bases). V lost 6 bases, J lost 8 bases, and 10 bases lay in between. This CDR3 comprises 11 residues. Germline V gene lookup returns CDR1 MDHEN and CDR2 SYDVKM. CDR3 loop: CASRRDFGYTF. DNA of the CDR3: TGTGCCAGCAGAAGGGACTTCGGCTACACCTTC.

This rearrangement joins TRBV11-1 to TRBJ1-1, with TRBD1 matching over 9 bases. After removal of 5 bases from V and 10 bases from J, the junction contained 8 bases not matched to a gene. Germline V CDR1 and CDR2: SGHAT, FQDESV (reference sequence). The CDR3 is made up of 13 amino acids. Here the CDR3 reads CASSPRGGQGAFF. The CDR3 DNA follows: TGTGCCAGCAGCCCACGGGGGGGACAGGGAGCTTTCTTT.

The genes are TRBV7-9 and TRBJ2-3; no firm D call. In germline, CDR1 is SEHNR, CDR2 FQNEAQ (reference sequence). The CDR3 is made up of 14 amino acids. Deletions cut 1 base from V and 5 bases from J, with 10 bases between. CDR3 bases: TGTGCCAGCAGCTTAGTGTCGAGCGAAGATACGCAGTATTTT. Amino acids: CASSLVSSEDTQYF.